The sample holds one count of the clone carrying this T cell receptor (beta chain). Its specificity is unknown. The data stem from a study of blood T cells in healthy people across ages. V lost 5 bases to trimming and J lost 1 base; unmatched junction nucleotides: 6. The CDR3 covers 15 residues. The germline V gene has CDR1 SEHNR and CDR2 FQNEAQ (reference sequence). A second PCR of about 6 to 12 cycles used a sample-barcoded 5' primer and a J-beta primer mix. Every molecule of cDNA carried a tag from a template-switch adaptor with 12 random nucleotides. TCRdb recomputed calls from the 5' RACE reads with MiXCR, one row per CDR3 protein. The table has approximately 800,000 distinct CDR3 sequences, roughly 25% seen once. Study-level points and caveats: Estimates based on one million T cells were treated as lower bounds.

These same records also appear under a second study, on T cells of mothers and their children. That work contributes: Nobody spotted any persistent microchimeric T cell clones.

The chain links TRBV7-9 to TRBJ2-3, with 7 positions matching TRBD2. This TCR was sampled from a boy between 5 and 17 years old in good health. Sequenced input: blood. The CDR3 reads CASSPTSLRTDTQYF. The CDR3 DNA sequence: TGTGCCAGCAGCCCGACTAGCCTGCGCACAGATACGCAGTATTTT.